The source of this T cell receptor (beta chain) is a study of cytomegalovirus exposure and HLA in healthy donors. Study-level results: In a later analysis, TCR beta V- and J-gene trimming was associated with a missense DCLRE1C variant. The study designated some 180 TCR beta chains cytomegalovirus-associated.

This clone was observed a few times. The target antigen is unknown. The PCR was carried out with 60 Vbeta primers and 13 Jbeta primers. Only in-frame clones appear in the TCRdb table, and some are missing; sequencing was by immunoSEQ multiplex PCR. The repertoire holds 100,000 to 150,000 clones, with about 10% as singletons. This sequence originates from a woman younger than 30 in good health and CMV-seropositive. Sequencing input: PBMCs.

CDR3 in amino acids: CASSARLGQSISYEQYF. The CDR3 DNA reads as TGCGCCAGCAGCGCCCGTCTAGGACAGTCAATATCCTACGAGCAGTACTTC. The genes are TRBV4-1 and TRBJ2-7; D is possibly TRBD1 (6 bases). Germline V gives CDR1 MGHRA, CDR2 YSYEKL. V was clipped by 5 bases and J by 1 base, with 21 bases between them. The CDR3 length is 17 residues.